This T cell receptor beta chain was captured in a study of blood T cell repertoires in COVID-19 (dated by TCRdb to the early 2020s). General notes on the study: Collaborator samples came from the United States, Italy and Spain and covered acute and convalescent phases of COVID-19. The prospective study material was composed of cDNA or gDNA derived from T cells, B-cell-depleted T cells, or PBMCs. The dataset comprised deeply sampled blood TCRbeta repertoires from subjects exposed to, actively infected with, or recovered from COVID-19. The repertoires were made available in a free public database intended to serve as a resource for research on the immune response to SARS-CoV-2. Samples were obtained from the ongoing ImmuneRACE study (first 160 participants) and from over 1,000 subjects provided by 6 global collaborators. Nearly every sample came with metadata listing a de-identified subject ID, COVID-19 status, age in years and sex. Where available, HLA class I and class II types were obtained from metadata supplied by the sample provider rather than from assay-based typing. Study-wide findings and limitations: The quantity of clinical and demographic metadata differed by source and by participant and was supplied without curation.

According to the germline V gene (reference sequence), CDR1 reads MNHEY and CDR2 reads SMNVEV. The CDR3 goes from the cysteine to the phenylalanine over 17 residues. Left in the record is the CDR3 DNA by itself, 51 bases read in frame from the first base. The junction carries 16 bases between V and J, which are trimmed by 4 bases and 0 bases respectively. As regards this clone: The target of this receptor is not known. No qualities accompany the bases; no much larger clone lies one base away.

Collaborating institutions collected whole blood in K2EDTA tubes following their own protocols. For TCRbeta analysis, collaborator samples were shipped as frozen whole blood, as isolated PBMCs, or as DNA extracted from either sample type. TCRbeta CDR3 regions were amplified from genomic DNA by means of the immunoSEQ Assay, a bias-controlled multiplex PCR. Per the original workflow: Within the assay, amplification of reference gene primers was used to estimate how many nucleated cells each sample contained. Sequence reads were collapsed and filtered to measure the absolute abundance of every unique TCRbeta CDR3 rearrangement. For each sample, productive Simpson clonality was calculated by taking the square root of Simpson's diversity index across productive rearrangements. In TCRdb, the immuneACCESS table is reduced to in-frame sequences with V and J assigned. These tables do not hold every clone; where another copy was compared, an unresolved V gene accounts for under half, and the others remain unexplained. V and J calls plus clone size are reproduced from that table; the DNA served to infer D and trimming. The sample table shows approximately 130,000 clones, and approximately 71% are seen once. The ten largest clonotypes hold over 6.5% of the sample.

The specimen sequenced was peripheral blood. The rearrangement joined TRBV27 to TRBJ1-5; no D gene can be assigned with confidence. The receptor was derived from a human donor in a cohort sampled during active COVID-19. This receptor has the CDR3 CASSSLLPGDSNQPQHF. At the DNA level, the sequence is TGTGCCAGCAGTTCCCTACTCCCCGGGGATAGCAATCAGCCCCAGCATTTT.